The sequence of this T cell receptor (beta chain) was determined in a study of blood T cell repertoires in COVID-19. Turning to the study itself: Sources were T cells, B-cell-depleted T cells, or PBMCs; the material itself was cDNA or gDNA.

As processed by the authors: Using reference gene primer amplification, nucleated cell counts were estimated. TCRdb's table, derived via immunoSEQ multiplex PCR, lists solely in-frame clones and lacks some. V, J and clone size derive from that table, while D and trimming were established from the DNA sequence. The sample consists of roughly 300,000 clones, 80% to 90% of them appearing once. V dropped 2 bases and J dropped 2 bases, with 9 bases sitting between them. In germline, CDR1 is MNHEY, CDR2 SVGEGT. CDR3 length: 14 amino acids. The V and J genes are TRBV6-2 or TRBV6-3 and TRBJ1-2, with no clear D. Sequenced: peripheral blood. The source of this sequence is a man between 18 and 35 years old who had recovered from COVID-19. The CDR3 coding sequence is TGTGCCAGCAGTTACCCCATTTCCAACTATGGCTACACCTTC. Its translation: CASSYPISNYGYTF.